Following are 10 T cell receptor beta chains from one sample sequenced in a study of CD8 T cells in ankylosing spondylitis. TCRdb itself ran the 5' RACE reads through MiXCR, one entry per CDR3 protein. Of under 250,000 distinct CDR3 sequences listed, 10% are singletons. What was sequenced was blood, either unsorted or a sorted T cell fraction (not recorded which). These receptors came from a male donor with ankylosing spondylitis or in good health (not recorded which).

A word on this clonotype: This clone may be a read error of a much larger clone one base away. The conserved final phenylalanine or tryptophan is absent from the CDR3, which likely points to a read error. The gene calls are TRBV5-1 and TRBJ1-1; 8 positions agree with TRBD1. Germline trimming cut 0 bases from V and 7 bases from J; bases unmatched to any gene: 5. CDR3 size: 14 residues. Germline-derived CDR1 and CDR2 are SGHRS and YFSETQ. CDR3: CASSLGDRLYEAFC. As DNA, the CDR3 is TGCGCCAGCAGCTTGGGGGACAGGCTTTATGAAGCTTTCTGT.

This clonotype was seen only a few times. The rearrangement uses TRBV4-2 and TRBJ2-3; D gene uncertain. V was clipped by 0 bases and J by 2 bases, with 12 bases between them. Per germline, CDR1 LGHNA and CDR2 YNFKEQ. The CDR3 totals 16 residues. Here the CDR3 DNA reads TGTGCCAGCAGCCAAGATATGCTGGAACACACAGATACGCAGTATTTT. The encoded protein is CASSQDMLEHTDTQYF.

This clonotype was found many times. The chain's CDR3 is CASRGGYTTGELFF. For the CDR3, the DNA is TGTGCCAGCCGAGGGGGTTATACCACCGGGGAGCTGTTTTTT. The V call is TRBV25-1, the J call TRBJ2-2; D is perhaps TRBD1 (6 bases). The CDR3 has 14 residues. The V and J ends lost 8 bases and 4 bases respectively, with 14 bases between them. Germline CDR1 reads MGHDK; CDR2 reads SYGVNS. Full variable domain (outside the CDR3, taken from reference TRBV25-1 and TRBJ2-2): EADIYQTPRYLVIGTGKKITLECSQTMGHDKMYWYQQDPGMELHLIHYSYGVNSTEKGDLSSESTVSRIRTEHFPLTLESARPSHTSQYLCASRGGYTTGELFFGEGSRLTVL.

There are many counts of this clonotype. V usage is TRBV20-1 and J usage is TRBJ1-1, with unresolved D. CDR1 and CDR2 from the germline V gene are DFQATT and SNEGSKA (reference sequence). V was cut by 8 bases and J by 0 bases, with 16 bases left in between. The CDR3 has 14 residues. The DNA of the CDR3 is TGCAGTTCGAGAGCCCAGGCCATGAACACTGAAGCTTTCTTT. Translating it yields CSSRAQAMNTEAFF.

This clonotype was detected ten times or more. The rearrangement links TRBV6-6 to TRBJ1-1, with D possibly matching TRBD1 (5 bases). Germline V gene lookup returns CDR1 MNHNY and CDR2 SVGAGI (reference sequence). This CDR3 comprises 13 residues. Trimming removed 0 bases at V and 11 bases at J, with 13 bases between. CDR3 protein: CASSYSMDMGAFF. Written as DNA, the CDR3 is TGTGCCAGCAGTTACTCGATGGACATGGGTGCTTTCTTT.

This clonotype was picked up many times. The rearrangement links TRBV4-1 to TRBJ2-1; possibly TRBD1 for D (5 bases). V lost 3 bases and J 6 bases, leaving 9 bases between the germline ends. Germline CDR1 reads MGHRA; CDR2 reads YSYEKL. The CDR3 totals 13 residues. The CDR3 DNA reads as TGCGCCAGCAGCCACCCAGGGATCAATGAGCAGTTCTTC. Translated, it gives CASSHPGINEQFF.

This clonotype was counted ten times or more. The gene calls are TRBV20-1 and TRBJ2-3; 11 bases agree with TRBD2. CDR3 length: 15 amino acids. Germline V lookup: CDR1 DFQATT, CDR2 SNEGSKA (reference sequence). The trim removed 3 bases at V and 2 bases at J, leaving 4 bases unmatched. CDR3 amino acids: CSASRLAGTTDTQYF. The CDR3 region has the DNA TGCAGTGCTAGTAGACTAGCGGGGACCACAGATACGCAGTATTTT.

The chain joins TRBV19 to TRBJ2-7; the match to TRBD1 covers 7 bases. CDR1 and CDR2 from the germline V gene are LNHDA and SQIVND (reference sequence). The V and J ends lost 2 bases and 3 bases, in that order; junction bases with no gene match: 7. CDR3 length equals 15 residues. Written as DNA, the CDR3 is TGTGCCAGTAGTATACTCGGCCGACAGGGCTACGAGCAGTACTTC. Its translation: CASSILGRQGYEQYF. The complete variable domain, with remaining parts taken from reference TRBV19 and TRBJ2-7, reads DGGITQSPKYLFRKEGQNVTLSCEQNLNHDAMYWYRQDPGQGLRLIYYSQIVNDFQKGDIAEGYSVSREKKESFPLTVTSAQKNPTAFYLCASSILGRQGYEQYFGPGTRLTVT.

Regarding this clonotype: This could be a read error, since a much larger clone is one nucleotide away. The chain recombines TRBV4-2 with TRBJ2-1, with 11 bases identical to TRBD2. This CDR3 has 16 residues. The germline V gene has CDR1 LGHNA and CDR2 YNFKEQ. CDR3 region: CATSQGASGGPNEQFF. The CDR3 region has the DNA TGTGCCACCAGCCAAGGGGCTAGCGGGGGGCCCAATGAGCAGTTCTTC.

This chain joins TRBV12-3 or TRBV12-4 and TRBJ2-2, with D perhaps TRBD2 (6 bases). This CDR3 is built from 15 residues. Trimming left V 7 bases short and J 3 bases short, with 15 bases between. In DNA form, the CDR3 reads TGTGCCAGCAAAGTGTGGGGACTGGACACCGGGGAGCTGTTTTTT. Its protein is CASKVWGLDTGELFF.